Each of the 10 T cell receptor beta chains below was sequenced from the same sample in a study of cytomegalovirus exposure and HLA in healthy donors. PCR used 60 Vbeta primers and 13 Jbeta primers. Only in-frame clones appear in the TCRdb table, and some are missing; sequencing was by immunoSEQ multiplex PCR. The sample holds roughly 140,000 clones, 78% seen once. The sequencing sample was made of PBMCs. The receptor source for this set is a male donor in good health and CMV-seronegative.

The chain recombines TRBV7-3 with TRBJ2-7; 7 bases match TRBD1. The CDR3 totals 16 residues. The J segment lost 0 bases and the V segment lost 5 bases, leaving 10 bases of the junction unmatched. From germline, CDR1 is SGHTA and CDR2 FQGTGA. In DNA form, the CDR3 reads TGTGCCAGCAGCGAGAACAGGGGTACCTTCTCCTACGAGCAGTACTTC. Translating gives CASSENRGTFSYEQYF. The full variable domain, in which reference TRBV7-3 and TRBJ2-7 provide the parts outside the CDR3, is GAGVSQTPSNKVTEKGKYVELRCDPISGHTALYWYRQSLGQGPEFLIYFQGTGAADDSGLPNDRFFAVRPEGSVSTLKIQRTERGDSAVYLCASSENRGTFSYEQYFGPGTRLTVT.

This clone was recorded once. V usage is TRBV19 and J usage is TRBJ1-2; 10 bases are a match to TRBD1. Germline trimming cut 5 bases from V and 6 bases from J; bases unmatched to any gene: 12. The germline V gene encodes CDR1 LNHDA and CDR2 SQIVND (reference sequence). The CDR3 totals 16 residues. The DNA for the CDR3 is TGTGCCAGTAGTTCACAAGACAGGGGGCTTACTCATGGCTACACCTTC. Translated: CASSSQDRGLTHGYTF.

V and J are TRBV30 and TRBJ2-1, with TRBD2 as a possible D gene (6 bases). This CDR3 is built from 14 residues. With 0 bases removed from V and 4 bases from J, the gap between germline ends came to 10 bases. Germline assignment: CDR1 GTSNPN and CDR2 SVGIG (reference sequence). CDR3 protein: CAWSVHSGYNEQFF. The CDR3 bases are TGTGCCTGGAGTGTACATAGCGGATACAATGAGCAGTTCTTC.

This chain connects TRBV7-9 to TRBJ2-1, with D uncertain. Germline V gives CDR1 SEHNR, CDR2 FQNEAQ (reference sequence). The CDR3 runs 13 residues. Trimming removed 6 bases at V and 2 bases at J, with 8 bases between. The CDR3 loop is CASRVSAYNEQFF. CDR3 DNA sequence: TGTGCCAGCAGGGTGAGCGCCTACAATGAGCAGTTCTTC.

Details on this clone: Compared with germline, one end of the junction differs, possibly owing to a read error. The V and J genes are TRBV7-9 and TRBJ1-6, with D maybe TRBD1 (5 bases). The CDR3 totals 16 residues. The V gene's germline CDR1 is SEHNR and CDR2 FQNEAQ (reference sequence). The CDR3 loop is CSSDKQETGLNSPLHF. CDR3 in DNA: TGTTCCAGCGACAAACAAGAAACAGGTCTCAATTCACCCCTCCACTTT.

The rearrangement joins TRBV30 to TRBJ2-7; 10 bases align to TRBD1. Per the germline V gene, CDR1 is GTSNPN and CDR2 is SVGIG (reference sequence). V lost 3 bases, J lost 0 bases, and 8 bases stayed unmatched. CDR3 length equals 16 residues. As DNA, the CDR3 is TGTGCCTGGAGACCCCTCGGACAGGGGGGCTCCTACGAGCAGTACTTC. Translation: CAWRPLGQGGSYEQYF.

With regard to this clone: A junction boundary mismatches the germline segment, possibly from a read error. V and J are TRBV7-9 and TRBJ2-7, with 8 bases that match TRBD1. The germline gives CDR1 SEHNR, CDR2 FQNEAQ (reference sequence). This CDR3 has 16 residues. The CDR3, as DNA: TGTTCCAGCAGCCCCACCGTCCCGACAGGGGAAGGCGAGCAGTACTTC. It yields the protein CSSSPTVPTGEGEQYF.

Here the CDR3 reads CASSYSPDSSYEQYF. CDR3 coding DNA: TGTGCCAGCAGTTATAGTCCGGACTCCTCCTACGAGCAGTACTTC. The chain is built from TRBV6-5 and TRBJ2-7; D perhaps matches TRBD2 (5 bases). Germline CDR1 and CDR2: MNHEY and SVGAGI. Trimming shortened V by 3 bases and J by 0 bases, and 12 bases separated the two germline ends. This CDR3 is 15 amino acids long.

The CDR3 sequence: CASSLNFGQGSYEQYF. CDR3 nucleotide sequence: TGTGCCAGCAGTTTAAATTTCGGACAGGGCTCCTACGAGCAGTACTTC. The chain combines TRBV27 with TRBJ2-7; TRBD1 aligns across 8 bases. Trimming removed 2 bases from V and 0 bases from J; junction bases left unmatched: 6. The CDR3 has 16 residues. The germline gives CDR1 MNHEY, CDR2 SMNVEV (reference sequence).

This clone was seen a single time. The chain is built from TRBV18 and TRBJ2-3; 9 bases are shared with TRBD1. Unmatched junction bases numbered 10, after V lost 6 bases and J lost 3 bases. Germline-derived CDR1 and CDR2 are KGHSH and LQKENI. The CDR3 is 16 residues long. DNA for the CDR3: TGTGCCAGCTCCCCTTTAGGGACAGGGTCGACAGATACGCAGTATTTT. Translation gives CASSPLGTGSTDTQYF.